These 11 T cell receptor beta chains originate from one sample sequenced in a study of shared clonotypes between healthy human individuals. The protocol was immunoSEQ multiplex PCR, while the TCRdb copy is restricted to in-frame clones and leaves out a portion. The sample lists approximately 1.9 million clones, roughly 95% occurring once. Naive CD8 cells, CD45RO-negative and positively selected for CCR7, excluded terminally differentiated effector memory CD45RA+ cells. The sequenced sample consisted of naive CD8+ T cells from PBMCs. Source of these receptors: a young man in good health. Some clones in this sample may be carry-over from other donors' samples.

J is TRBJ2-1 and V is TRBV4-3; 7 bases align to TRBD1. The CDR3 spans 17 residues. V dropped 4 bases and J dropped 0; count of bases not matched to a gene: 9. Germline CDR1 and CDR2: LGHNA and YSLEER. The CDR3 protein is CASSRLTGWGSYNEQFF. CDR3 in DNA: TGCGCCAGCAGCCGCCTGACAGGGTGGGGCTCCTACAATGAGCAGTTCTTC.

This clone was recorded only once. This chain uses TRBV29-1 with TRBJ2-1, with TRBD2 identical over 8 bases. Losses at the gene ends were 1 base for V and 4 bases for J; bases not matched to a gene: 9. Germline CDR1 SQVTM, CDR2 ANQGSEA. The CDR3 runs to 16 residues. This chain's CDR3 is CSVEGDGAGGYNEQFF. The DNA of the CDR3 is TGCAGCGTTGAAGGGGATGGCGCGGGGGGTTACAATGAGCAGTTCTTC.

The chain couples TRBV11-1 to TRBJ2-5, with D perhaps assigned TRBD1 or TRBD2 (5 bases each). V lost 8 bases and J lost 4, with 14 bases in between. This CDR3 comprises 13 residues. Germline assignment: CDR1 SGHAT and CDR2 FQDESV (reference sequence). The CDR3 reads CASCRGRGETQYF. In DNA, the CDR3 is TGTGCCAGCTGTCGGGGAAGGGGAGAGACCCAGTACTTC.

In this sample, this clone turned up a few times. The chain is built from TRBV10-3 and TRBJ1-5, with D maybe TRBD1 (5 bases). The CDR3 extends over 13 amino acids. Between the trimmed V and J ends, which lost 5 bases and 6 bases, there was a span of 11 bases. The germline gives CDR1 ENHRY, CDR2 SYGVKD. The CDR3 DNA sequence: TGTGCCATCAGTAACTCGGGGGGTCAGCCCCAGCATTTT. This encodes CAISNSGGQPQHF.

This clone has only one observation. The chain links TRBV4-2 to TRBJ2-5; 8 bases are shared with TRBD1. Germline trimming cut 1 base from V and 5 bases from J; bases unmatched to any gene: 6. The CDR3 totals 15 residues. Germline V gene sequence: CDR1 LGHNA, CDR2 YNFKEQ. CDR3 in amino acids: CASSQVPGGLETQYF. The DNA of the CDR3 is TGTGCCAGCAGCCAAGTTCCAGGGGGCTTGGAGACCCAGTACTTC.

The V gene is TRBV14, the J gene TRBJ2-1; no reliable D call. The germline V gene encodes CDR1 SGHDN and CDR2 FVKESK. V was pared by 1 base and J by 2 bases, with 9 bases between. The CDR3 totals 15 residues. CDR3 nucleotide sequence: TGTGCCAGCAGCCAAGTGGAGACCCCCTACAATGAGCAGTTCTTC. This codes for CASSQVETPYNEQFF.

In its sample, this clone was seen once. This chain links TRBV28 with TRBJ1-5, with D unresolved. Deletions cut 7 bases from V and 2 bases from J, with 12 bases between. This CDR3 region has 14 residues. Germline V gene data show CDR1 as MDHEN and CDR2 as SYDVKM. DNA of the CDR3: TGTGCCAGCACCTTGAGACGGGGCAATCAGCCCCAGCATTTT. This translates into CASTLRRGNQPQHF.

The chain recombines TRBV7-9 with TRBJ2-1; either TRBD1 or TRBD2 may fit D (5 bases each). This CDR3 contains 14 residues. Germline V gene data show CDR1 as SEHNR and CDR2 as FQNEAQ (reference sequence). Trimming took off 7 bases at V and 3 bases at J, with 13 bases between the two ends. The CDR3: CASMGTVDYNEQFF. CDR3 DNA sequence: TGTGCCAGCATGGGGACGGTGGACTACAATGAGCAGTTCTTC. Variable domain in full (rest from reference TRBV7-9 and TRBJ2-1): DTGVSQNPRHKITKRGQNVTFRCDPISEHNRLYWYRQTLGQGPEFLTYFQNEAQLEKSRLLSDRFSAERPKGSFSTLEIQRTEQGDSAMYLCASMGTVDYNEQFFGPGTRLTVL.

V gene TRBV5-8 combines with J gene TRBJ2-2; no clear D gene. This CDR3 region has 15 residues. Trimming cost V 2 bases and J 3 bases, with 11 bases left between them. CDR1 is SGHTS and CDR2 is YDEGEE in the germline V gene. The CDR3 spells CASSFDTYYTGELFF. In DNA form, the CDR3 reads TGTGCCAGCAGCTTCGACACCTACTACACCGGGGAGCTGTTTTTT.

The chain carries TRBV27 and TRBJ2-2; D is uncertain. Germline V gene lookup returns CDR1 MNHEY and CDR2 SMNVEV (reference sequence). V was pared by 6 bases and J by 8 bases, with 19 bases between. The CDR3 is 15 residues long. CDR3 nucleotide sequence: TGTGCCAGCAGCCGAAGACCAGCTTCCCGAGGGGAGCTGTTTTTT. Translation: CASSRRPASRGELFF.

The J gene is TRBJ1-4, the V gene TRBV11-2; D is perhaps TRBD1 (5 bases). The CDR3 extends over 13 amino acids. The germline CDR1 and CDR2 sequences are SGHAT and FQNNGV. The V and J ends lost 3 bases and 7 bases respectively, with 9 bases between them. CDR3 in amino acids: CASSFGGSEKLFF. In DNA form, the CDR3 reads TGTGCCAGCAGCTTTGGGGGGTCTGAAAAACTGTTTTTT.